The entry that follows covers one T cell receptor (beta chain) sequence. The data stem from a study of OX40 agonist ivuxolimab in advanced cancers. Study-wide background: Patients enrolled in dose escalation were diagnosed with hepatocellular carcinoma, melanoma, renal cell or head and neck cancer.

The study sampled blood at baseline, cycle 4 day 1, and cycle 7 day 1. V was pared by 0 bases and J by 13 bases, with 21 bases between. Germline lookup yields CDR1 SGHVS and CDR2 FQNEAQ. The CDR3 runs 15 residues. Here immunoSEQ multiplex PCR was the method, and the copy in TCRdb shows in-frame clones only, minus some. Among about 22,000 clones listed, around nine tenths were seen once. Material: CD4+ or CD8+ T cells sorted from blood, obtained in a trial of the OX40 agonist ivuxolimab. The clonotype originates from an adult with an advanced solid tumor such as melanoma, head and neck, liver or kidney cancer. The gene calls are TRBV7-8 and TRBJ2-5, with D tentatively TRBD2 (5 bases). CDR3 sequence (DNA): TGTGCCAGCAGCTTAGCGCCTGCGGCGGCGTCCGGGGTGTACTTC. Translating it yields CASSLAPAAASGVYF.